A single count supports the clone carrying this T cell receptor beta chain. The data are from a study of preoperative IRX-2 immunotherapy in early breast cancer. Specified treatment: preoperative locoregional IRX-2 cytokine immunotherapy. This phase Ib study tested locoregional IRX-2 cytokine immunotherapy given before surgery. Trimming took 5 bases from V and 4 from J, leaving 20 bases between them. Per the germline V gene, CDR1 is LNHDA and CDR2 is SQIVND (reference sequence). The CDR3 contains 16 residues. The table came from immunoSEQ multiplex PCR; TCRdb's copy has only in-frame clones and leaves some out. The table has 7,000 to 9,500 clones, 80% seen once.

The sample in question was tumor tissue, obtained after IRX-2 immunotherapy. The sequence was obtained from a human donor with breast cancer. This chain connects TRBV19 to TRBJ1-2; D call uncertain. Here the CDR3 reads CASSRLEGSQGYGYTF. CDR3 sequence (DNA): TGTGCCAGTAGTCGACTTGAGGGCAGTCAAGGCTATGGCTACACCTTC.